These 11 T cell receptor beta chains were sequenced from one sample in a study of shared clonotypes between healthy human individuals. Profiling relied on immunoSEQ multiplex PCR, and the TCRdb table lists in-frame clones only, not all of them. Here the sample spans 1,100,000 or so clones, about 80% being singletons. Sequencing used memory CD4+ T cells from PBMCs. As for subset: CD45RA-negative fraction. The origin of the receptors is a young man in good health. Some clones in this sample may be carry-over from other donors' samples.

This sequence joins TRBV7-3 and TRBJ2-2; D call uncertain. V was shortened by 1 base and J by 4 bases, with 7 bases between the two germline ends. Germline V lookup: CDR1 SGHTA, CDR2 FQGTGA. The CDR3 loop spans 14 amino acids. The DNA of the CDR3 is TGTGCCAGCAGCTTAAAAGTTGGCACCGGGGAGCTGTTTTTT. Its translation: CASSLKVGTGELFF.

The CDR3 nucleotides are TGTGCCAGCAGCCCATGGGCCCCCGGGTCCTACAATGAGCAGTTCTTC. Its translation: CASSPWAPGSYNEQFF. The gene calls are TRBV9 and TRBJ2-1; D not resolved. Deletions cut 4 bases from V and 1 base from J, with 15 bases between. The germline gives CDR1 SGDLS, CDR2 YYNGEE. CDR3 size: 16 residues.

The chain recombines TRBV9 with TRBJ2-2; D is ambiguous. Germline assignment: CDR1 SGDLS and CDR2 YYNGEE. CDR3 length: 15 amino acids. V was clipped by 0 bases and J by 4 bases, with 10 bases between them. CDR3 loop: CASSVESWGTGELFF. The CDR3 DNA reads as TGTGCCAGCAGCGTAGAATCCTGGGGCACCGGGGAGCTGTTTTTT.

This sequence joins TRBV28 and TRBJ1-3, with D uncertain. The V gene's germline CDR1 is MDHEN and CDR2 SYDVKM. Deletions cut 6 bases from V and 1 base from J, with 13 bases between. This CDR3 has 15 amino acids. CDR3 sequence (DNA): TGTGCCAGCAGGACTCCCGGTCAATCTGGAAACACCATATATTTT. Translated, it gives CASRTPGQSGNTIYF.

CDR3 in amino acids: CASSFRPIGETQYF. In DNA form, the CDR3 reads TGCGCCAGCAGCTTCAGACCCATCGGGGAGACCCAGTACTTC. This rearrangement joins TRBV5-1 to TRBJ2-5, with unresolved D. Deletions cut 2 bases from V and 5 bases from J, with 13 bases between. Germline V gene sequence: CDR1 SGHRS, CDR2 YFSETQ. This CDR3 is built from 14 residues.

V gene TRBV28 combines with J gene TRBJ1-2, with TRBD1 matching over 7 bases. V was pared by 7 bases and J by 4 bases, with 3 bases of the junction left unmatched. Germline V gene sequence: CDR1 MDHEN, CDR2 SYDVKM. The CDR3 totals 12 residues. The CDR3 DNA follows: TGTGCCAGCACTAACAGGGGCTATGGCTACACCTTC. Translation gives CASTNRGYGYTF.

The chain has TRBV4-3 and TRBJ2-5; no firm D call. The CDR3 has 14 residues. Per the germline V gene, CDR1 is LGHNA and CDR2 is YSLEER. V dropped 1 base and J dropped 1 base, with 7 bases sitting between them. The DNA for the CDR3 is TGCGCCAGCAGCCAAGGGGCTTTCCAAGAGACCCAGTACTTC. Protein sequence: CASSQGAFQETQYF.

The rearrangement uses TRBV7-3 and TRBJ2-3; tentative D call: TRBD2 (5 bases). V was pared by 4 bases and J by 0 bases, with 17 bases between. Germline CDR1 is SGHTA and CDR2 is FQGTGA. The CDR3 covers 17 residues. CDR3 residues: CASSSQTPLVSTDTQYF. The CDR3 DNA reads as TGTGCCAGCAGCTCCCAGACTCCACTAGTAAGCACAGATACGCAGTATTTT. The variable domain in full, completed from reference TRBV7-3 and TRBJ2-3, reads GAGVSQTPSNKVTEKGKYVELRCDPISGHTALYWYRQSLGQGPEFLIYFQGTGAADDSGLPNDRFFAVRPEGSVSTLKIQRTERGDSAVYLCASSSQTPLVSTDTQYFGPGTRLTVL.

The rearrangement uses TRBV28 and TRBJ2-3; the D gene is possibly TRBD2 (6 bases). The ends were cut back, 1 base at V and 6 bases at J, with 11 bases in the middle. The CDR3 runs 14 residues. The germline gives CDR1 MDHEN, CDR2 SYDVKM. CDR3 sequence: CASSLLGGSDTQYF. The DNA for the CDR3 is TGTGCCAGCAGTTTATTGGGGGGTTCGGATACGCAGTATTTT.

The rearrangement links TRBV2 to TRBJ2-5, with D possibly matching TRBD2 (6 bases). Per the germline V gene, CDR1 is SNHLY and CDR2 is FYNNEI. This CDR3 region has 13 residues. V gave up 9 bases and J gave up 3 bases, with 14 bases separating them. The CDR3 nucleotides are TGTGCCAGTAGTAAGCGGAGGGAAGAGACCCAGTACTTC. It translates to CASSKRREETQYF. The whole variable domain, filled in from reference TRBV2 and TRBJ2-5, reads EPEVTQTPSHQVTQMGQEVILRCVPISNHLYFYWYRQILGQKVEFLVSFYNNEISEKSEIFDDQFSVERPDGSNFTLKIRSTKLEDSAMYFCASSKRREETQYFGPGTRLLVL.

The rearrangement joins TRBV18 to TRBJ2-3, with D unclear. Trimming left V 1 base short and J 5 bases short, with 10 bases between. The CDR3 consists of 14 residues. Germline loops: CDR1 KGHSH, CDR2 LQKENI. The CDR3 coding sequence is TGTGCCAGCTCACCACTAGCAGGCCTAGATACGCAGTATTTT. Protein: CASSPLAGLDTQYF.